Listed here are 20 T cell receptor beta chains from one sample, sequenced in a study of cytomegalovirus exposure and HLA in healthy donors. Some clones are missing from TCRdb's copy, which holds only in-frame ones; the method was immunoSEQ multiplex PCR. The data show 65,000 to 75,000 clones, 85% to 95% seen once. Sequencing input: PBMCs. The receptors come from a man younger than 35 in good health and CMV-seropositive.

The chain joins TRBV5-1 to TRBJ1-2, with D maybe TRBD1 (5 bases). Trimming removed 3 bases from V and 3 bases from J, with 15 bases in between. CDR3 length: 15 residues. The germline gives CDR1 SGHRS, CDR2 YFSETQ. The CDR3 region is CASSSTQGNDYGYTF. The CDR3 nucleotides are TGCGCCAGCAGCTCAACCCAGGGAAACGACTATGGCTACACCTTC.

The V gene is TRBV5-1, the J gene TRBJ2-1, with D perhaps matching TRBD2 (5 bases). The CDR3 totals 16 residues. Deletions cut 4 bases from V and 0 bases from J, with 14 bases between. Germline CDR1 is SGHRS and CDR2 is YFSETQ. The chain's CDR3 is CASSAWTPSSYNEQFF. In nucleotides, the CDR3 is TGCGCCAGCAGCGCCTGGACTCCTAGCTCCTACAATGAGCAGTTCTTC.

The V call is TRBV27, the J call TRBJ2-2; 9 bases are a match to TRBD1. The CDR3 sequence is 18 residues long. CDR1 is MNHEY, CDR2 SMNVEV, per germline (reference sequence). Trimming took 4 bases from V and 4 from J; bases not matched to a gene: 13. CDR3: CASSYLPGQGAVTGELFF. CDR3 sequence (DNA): TGTGCCAGCAGTTATTTACCGGGACAGGGCGCCGTCACCGGGGAGCTGTTTTTT.

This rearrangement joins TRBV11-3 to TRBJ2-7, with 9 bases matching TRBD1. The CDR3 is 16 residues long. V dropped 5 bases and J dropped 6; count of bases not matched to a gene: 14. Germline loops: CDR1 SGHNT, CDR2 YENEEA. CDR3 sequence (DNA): TGTGCCAGCAGCCCCCGAGACCGGGACAGGGATCGCGAGCAGTACTTC. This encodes CASSPRDRDRDREQYF.

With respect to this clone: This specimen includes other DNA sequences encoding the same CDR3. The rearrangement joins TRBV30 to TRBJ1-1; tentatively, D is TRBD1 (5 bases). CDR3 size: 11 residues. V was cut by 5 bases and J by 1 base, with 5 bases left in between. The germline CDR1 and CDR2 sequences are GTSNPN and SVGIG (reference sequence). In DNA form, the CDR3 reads TGTGCCTGGGACAGGAACACTGAAGCTTTCTTT. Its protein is CAWDRNTEAFF. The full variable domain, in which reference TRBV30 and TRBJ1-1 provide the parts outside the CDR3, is SQTIHQWPATLVQPVGSPLSLECTVEGTSNPNLYWYRQAAGRGLQLLFYSVGIGQISSEVPQNLSASRPQDRQFILSSKKLLLSDSGFYLCAWDRNTEAFFGQGTRLTVV.

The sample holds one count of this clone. CDR3 in DNA: TGTGCCAGCAGTTTATCGTCGGGACTAGCCGCATACGAGCAGTACTTC. It yields the protein CASSLSSGLAAYEQYF. The genes are TRBV27 and TRBJ2-7, with 9 bases fitting TRBD2. Germline-derived CDR1 and CDR2 are MNHEY and SMNVEV (reference sequence). J was trimmed by 4 bases and V by 0 bases; bases with no gene match: 7. The CDR3 is made up of 16 amino acids.

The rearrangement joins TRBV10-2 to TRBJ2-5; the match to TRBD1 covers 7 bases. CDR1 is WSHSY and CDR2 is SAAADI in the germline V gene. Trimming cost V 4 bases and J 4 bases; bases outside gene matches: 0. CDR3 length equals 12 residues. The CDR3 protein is CASSAGGETQYF. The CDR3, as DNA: TGCGCCAGCAGTGCAGGGGGAGAGACCCAGTACTTC.

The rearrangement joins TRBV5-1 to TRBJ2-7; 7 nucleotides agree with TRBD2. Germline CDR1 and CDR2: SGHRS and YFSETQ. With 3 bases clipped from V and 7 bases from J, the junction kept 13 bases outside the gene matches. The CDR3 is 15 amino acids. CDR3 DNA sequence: TGCGCCAGCAGCTCTTCTAGCGGTCCAACGGGGGAGCAGTACTTC. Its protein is CASSSSSGPTGEQYF.

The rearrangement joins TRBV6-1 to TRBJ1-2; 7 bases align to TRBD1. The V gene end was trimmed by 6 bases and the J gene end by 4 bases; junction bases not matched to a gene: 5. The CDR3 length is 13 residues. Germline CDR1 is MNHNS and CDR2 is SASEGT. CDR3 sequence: CASRRTGLYGYTF. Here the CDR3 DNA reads TGTGCCAGCAGGAGGACAGGACTCTATGGCTACACCTTC.

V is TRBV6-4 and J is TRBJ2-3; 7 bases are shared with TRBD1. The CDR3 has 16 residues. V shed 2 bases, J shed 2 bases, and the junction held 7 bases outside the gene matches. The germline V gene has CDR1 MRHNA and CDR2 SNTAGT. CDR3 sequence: CASSDQPGQPTDTQYF. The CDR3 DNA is TGTGCCAGCAGTGACCAGCCGGGACAGCCCACAGATACGCAGTATTTT.

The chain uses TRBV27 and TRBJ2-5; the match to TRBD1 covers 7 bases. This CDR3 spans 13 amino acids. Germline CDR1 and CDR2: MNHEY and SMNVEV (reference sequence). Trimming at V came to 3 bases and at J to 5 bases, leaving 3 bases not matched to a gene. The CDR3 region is CASSFRGKETQYF. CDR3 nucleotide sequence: TGTGCCAGCAGTTTCAGGGGGAAGGAGACCCAGTACTTC.

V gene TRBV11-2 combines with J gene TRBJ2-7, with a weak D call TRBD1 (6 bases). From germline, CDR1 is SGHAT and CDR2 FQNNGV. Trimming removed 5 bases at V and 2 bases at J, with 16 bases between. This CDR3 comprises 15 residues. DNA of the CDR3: TGTGCCAGCAGCGGGTGGCAGGGGCCCGCCTACGAGCAGTACTTC. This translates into CASSGWQGPAYEQYF. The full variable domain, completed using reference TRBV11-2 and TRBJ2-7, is EAGVAQSPRYKIIEKRQSVAFWCNPISGHATLYWYQQILGQGPKLLIQFQNNGVVDDSQLPKDRFSAERLKGVDSTLKIQPAKLEDSAVYLCASSGWQGPAYEQYFGPGTRLTVT.

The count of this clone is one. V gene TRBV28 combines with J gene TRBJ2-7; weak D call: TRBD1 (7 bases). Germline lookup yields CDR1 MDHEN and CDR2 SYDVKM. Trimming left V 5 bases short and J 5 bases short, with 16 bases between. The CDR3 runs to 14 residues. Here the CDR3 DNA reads TGTGCCAGCAGTCGCGGAGGGGGCAACGACGAGCAGTACTTC. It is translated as CASSRGGGNDEQYF. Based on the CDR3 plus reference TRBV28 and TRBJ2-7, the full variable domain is DVKVTQSSRYLVKRTGEKVFLECVQDMDHENMFWYRQDPGLGLRLIYFSYDVKMKEKGDIPEGYSVSREKKERFSLILESASTNQTSMYLCASSRGGGNDEQYFGPGTRLTVT.

CDR3 coding DNA: TGTGCCAGAAAGCCAGCGCACGGGGGCTACACCTTC. It codes for CARKPAHGGYTF. V usage is TRBV27 and J usage is TRBJ1-2; no clear D gene. The CDR3 runs to 12 residues. Trimming removed 9 bases at V and 8 bases at J, with 16 bases between. Germline CDR1 MNHEY, CDR2 SMNVEV (reference sequence).

The CDR3 DNA sequence: TGTGCCAGTAGTATCGGACAGAACCCTAATGAAAAACTGTTTTTT. It encodes CASSIGQNPNEKLFF. J is TRBJ1-4 and V is TRBV19; tentatively, D is TRBD1 (6 bases). V was pared by 3 bases and J by 3 bases, with 11 bases between. The CDR3 is 15 residues long. CDR1 and CDR2 (germline): LNHDA, SQIVND (reference sequence). Full variable domain (rest looked up from reference TRBV19 and TRBJ1-4): DGGITQSPKYLFRKEGQNVTLSCEQNLNHDAMYWYRQDPGQGLRLIYYSQIVNDFQKGDIAEGYSVSREKKESFPLTVTSAQKNPTAFYLCASSIGQNPNEKLFFGSGTQLSVL.

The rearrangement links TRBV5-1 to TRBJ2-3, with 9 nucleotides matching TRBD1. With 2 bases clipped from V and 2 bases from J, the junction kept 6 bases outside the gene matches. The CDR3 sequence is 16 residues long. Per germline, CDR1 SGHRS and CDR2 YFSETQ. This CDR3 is CASSFPRDRDTDTQYF. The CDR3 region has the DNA TGCGCCAGCAGCTTCCCCCGGGACAGGGACACAGATACGCAGTATTTT.

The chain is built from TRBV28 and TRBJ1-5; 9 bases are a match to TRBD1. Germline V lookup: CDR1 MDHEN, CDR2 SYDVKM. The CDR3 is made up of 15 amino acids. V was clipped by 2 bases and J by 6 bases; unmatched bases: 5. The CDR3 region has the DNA TGTGCCAGCAGTTTAGGGGACAGGGTTTTTCAGCCCCAGCATTTT. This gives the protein CASSLGDRVFQPQHF.

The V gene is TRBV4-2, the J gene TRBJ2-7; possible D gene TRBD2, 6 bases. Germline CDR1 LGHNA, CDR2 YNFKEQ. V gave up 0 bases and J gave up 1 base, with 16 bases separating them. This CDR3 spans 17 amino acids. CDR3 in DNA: TGTGCCAGCAGCCAAGATAGAACGGGAGTTGTTTCCTACGAGCAGTACTTC. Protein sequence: CASSQDRTGVVSYEQYF.

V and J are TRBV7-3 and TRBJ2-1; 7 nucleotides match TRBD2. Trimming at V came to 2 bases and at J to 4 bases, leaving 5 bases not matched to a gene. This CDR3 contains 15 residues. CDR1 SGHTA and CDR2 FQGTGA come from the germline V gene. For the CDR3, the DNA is TGTGCCAGCAGCTTAGGGGGGGTCGGATACAATGAGCAGTTCTTC. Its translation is CASSLGGVGYNEQFF.

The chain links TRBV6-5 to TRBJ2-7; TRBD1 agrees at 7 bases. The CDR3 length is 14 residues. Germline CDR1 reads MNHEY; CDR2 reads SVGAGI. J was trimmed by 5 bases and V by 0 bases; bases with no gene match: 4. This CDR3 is CASSYSTGVHEQYF. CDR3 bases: TGTGCCAGCAGTTACTCTACAGGGGTGCACGAGCAGTACTTC.